This T cell receptor beta chain emerged from a study of blood T cell repertoires in COVID-19. For the study at large: Sites in the United States, Italy and Spain provided acute and convalescent COVID-19 samples. T cells, B-cell-depleted T cells, or PBMCs provided the cDNA or gDNA that served as material.

In the study's own analysis: Estimated nucleated cell counts came from reference gene primer amplification. Measured with immunoSEQ multiplex PCR; TCRdb has only the in-frame clones, and not every one. That table furnishes V, J and clone size, whereas the DNA furnished D and trimming. Among under 250,000 clones listed, around 88% were seen once. The TCR was taken from a woman of 80 years or more with COVID-19, enrolled during active disease. What was sequenced was peripheral blood.

The CDR3 DNA follows: TGTGCCAGCAGTTTAGATCAGGTCCAAGAGACCCAGTACTTC. It translates to CASSLDQVQETQYF. V and J are TRBV28 and TRBJ2-5; no clear D gene. There are 14 residues in the CDR3. The V gene's germline CDR1 is MDHEN and CDR2 SYDVKM. V was clipped by 2 bases and J by 1 base, with 8 bases between them.